The T cell receptor beta chain under discussion was sequenced for a study of post-analysis software for immune sequencing data. CDR3 size: 16 residues. Germline V gene sequence: CDR1 SGHTA, CDR2 FQGNSA. Prepared TCR beta cDNA libraries contained unique molecular identifiers. Each sample of roughly 0.9 to 10 million input T cells yielded about 500,000 cDNA molecules, so each molecule approximated one T cell. One entry per CDR3 protein, called by TCRdb with MiXCR from the PCR reads. The sample holds about 500,000 distinct CDR3 sequences, approximately 46% seen once. As regards this clonotype: What it recognizes is unknown.

Findings and caveats of the study: Versus controls, multiple sclerosis patients showed significantly lower diversity (normalized Chao1). Among 5 or 6 TRBV segments more frequent in patients than controls were TRBV5-6, TRBV5-1 and TRBV20-1.

Sequences were obtained from blood. This receptor was identified in a girl between 10 and 17 years old with multiple sclerosis. This sequence joins TRBV7-2 and TRBJ2-5; 8 bases agree with TRBD2. The DNA end favors TRBJ2-7, so the J call may be wrong. This CDR3 is CASSLVGRGAAYEQYF. The CDR3 nucleotides are TGTGCCAGCAGCTTAGTCGGGCGGGGGGCTGCCTACGAGCAGTACTTC.